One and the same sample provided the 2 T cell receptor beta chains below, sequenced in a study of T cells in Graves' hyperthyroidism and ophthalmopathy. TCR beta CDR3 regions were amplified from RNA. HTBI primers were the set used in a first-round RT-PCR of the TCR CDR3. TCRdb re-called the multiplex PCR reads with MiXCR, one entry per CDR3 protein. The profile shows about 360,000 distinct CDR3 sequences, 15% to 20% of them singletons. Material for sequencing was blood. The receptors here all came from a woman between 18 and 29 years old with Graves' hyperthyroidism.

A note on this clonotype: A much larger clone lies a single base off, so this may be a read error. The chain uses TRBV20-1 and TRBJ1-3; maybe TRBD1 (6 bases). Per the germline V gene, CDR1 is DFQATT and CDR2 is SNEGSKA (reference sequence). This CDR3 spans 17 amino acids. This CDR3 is CSARERGTPPVRNAIYF. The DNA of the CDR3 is TGCAGTGCTAGAGAGCGCGGGACACCACCCGTTAGAAACGCCATATATTTT.

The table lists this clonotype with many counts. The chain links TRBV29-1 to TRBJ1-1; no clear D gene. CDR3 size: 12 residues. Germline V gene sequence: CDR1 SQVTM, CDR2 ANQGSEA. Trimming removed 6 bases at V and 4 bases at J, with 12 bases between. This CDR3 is CSVTFIGTEAFF. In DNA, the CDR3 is TGCAGCGTCACATTTATAGGCACTGAAGCTTTCTTT. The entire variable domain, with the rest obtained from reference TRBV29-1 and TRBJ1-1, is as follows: SAVISQKPSRDICQRGTSLTIQCQVDSQVTMMFWYRQQPGQSLTLIATANQGSEATYESGFVIDKFPISRPNLTFSTLTVSNMSPEDSSIYLCSVTFIGTEAFFGQGTRLTVV.